There are many counts of the clone carrying this T cell receptor beta chain. Antigen unknown. Via MiXCR, TCRdb re-called the PCR reads, giving one row per CDR3 protein. The sample lists approximately 63,000 distinct CDR3 sequences, around a fifth occurring once. This CDR3 is 12 amino acids long. The V end was cut by 2 bases, the J end by 0 bases, with 1 base between. Germline values: CDR1 LGHDT, CDR2 YNNKEL (reference sequence). The data were taken from a study of molecular identifiers for immune sequencing clone quantification. Looking at the study overall: For replicates, RNA isolated from around 20,000 or 100,000 naive CD8 cells was divided into five portions, of which four were sequenced.

Study results and limitations: Under 1% of molecules in naive cells, but over 98% of effector molecules, belonged to clones above 20 RNA copies. Spiked Jurkat TCR RNA equivalent to one cell reportedly surfaced among about 1 million naive cells.

V usage is TRBV3-1 and J usage is TRBJ1-1; D is ambiguous. This clonotype was obtained from a human donor in good health. Some libraries in this study had Jurkat cell RNA spiked in. Source material: naive CD8+ T cells from blood, with Jurkat cell RNA spiked in. Subset given: FACS-sorted CD8+CD4-CCR7+CD45RA+ naive T cells. CDR3 residues: CASSQLNTEAFF. Written as DNA, the CDR3 is TGTGCCAGCAGCCAACTGAACACTGAAGCTTTCTTT.